The source of this TCR beta chain is a study of blood T cells in healthy people across ages. Study-level findings and limits: Estimated diversity that came from one million T cells was considered an underestimate.

With a J-beta primer mix and a sample-barcoded 5' primer, a second PCR ran 7 to 11 cycles. Every cDNA was tagged by a template-switch adaptor with 12 random nucleotides. TCRdb independently ran MiXCR on the 5' RACE reads; one entry per CDR3 protein. The table has some 1.5 million distinct CDR3 sequences, roughly 30% seen once. With regard to this clonotype: Its antigen remains unidentified.

Sequenced sample: blood. This TCR was sampled from a woman aged 25 to 39 in good health.

The CDR3 coding sequence is TGTGCCAGCAGTTCGAGGTCTAGCGGGTTATGCGAGCAGTACTTC. Translation gives CASSSRSSGLCEQYF. The gene calls are TRBV6-5 and TRBJ2-7; 8 bases map to TRBD2. The CDR3 loop spans 15 amino acids. CDR1 is MNHEY and CDR2 is SVGAGI in the germline V gene. The V segment lost 4 bases and the J segment 6 bases; nucleotides outside the gene matches: 11.